The 21 T cell receptor beta chains listed next were all sequenced from one sample in a study of cytomegalovirus exposure and HLA in healthy donors. The PCR employed 60 Vbeta primers together with 13 Jbeta primers. Method: immunoSEQ multiplex PCR; TCRdb's copy keeps in-frame clones and lacks some. The table records about 120,000 clones, approximately 67% of them present only once. Sequencing was performed on PBMCs. These receptors originate from a man younger than 35 in good health and CMV-seronegative.

This chain joins TRBV19 and TRBJ2-6; perhaps TRBD1 as D (6 bases). V lost 4 bases, J lost 2 bases, and 18 bases lay in between. The CDR3 covers 18 residues. CDR1 and CDR2 (germline): LNHDA, SQIVND (reference sequence). CDR3 sequence reads: CASSRGSGQGTGANVLTF. The CDR3 DNA reads as TGTGCCAGTAGTAGGGGGTCGGGGCAGGGGACTGGGGCCAACGTCCTGACTTTC.

DNA of the CDR3: TGTGCCAGCAGTTTAGTGGGACAGGGGGCTTCTGAAGCTTTCTTT. Translating gives CASSLVGQGASEAFF. The chain carries TRBV28 and TRBJ1-1, with 12 nucleotides matching TRBD1. Germline lookup yields CDR1 MDHEN and CDR2 SYDVKM. The V gene end was trimmed by 2 bases and the J gene end by 6 bases; junction bases not matched to a gene: 4. This CDR3 contains 15 residues.

The chain couples TRBV9 to TRBJ2-7; tentative D call: TRBD1 (5 bases). Trimming cost V 2 bases and J 3 bases, with 9 bases left between them. This CDR3 is 13 amino acids long. Germline V lookup: CDR1 SGDLS, CDR2 YYNGEE. CDR3 nucleotide sequence: TGTGCCAGCAGCGTTGGGGCAGGCTACGAGCAGTACTTC. It yields the protein CASSVGAGYEQYF.

This rearrangement joins TRBV21-1 to TRBJ1-1; TRBD1 reflects the table's D call only, with no check against the DNA. TRBV21-1 is flagged as a pseudogene. CDR3 length equals 14 residues. CDR3: CASSIKTGATEAFF. CDR3 coding DNA: TGTGCCAGCAGCATAAAGACAGGGGCCACTGAAGCTTTCTTT.

The chain joins TRBV6-1 to TRBJ1-1; perhaps TRBD1 as D (5 bases). Germline assignment: CDR1 MNHNS and CDR2 SASEGT. The CDR3 covers 13 residues. V was pared by 6 bases and J by 0 bases, with 8 bases between. The CDR3 reads CASRLTVNTEAFF. The DNA for the CDR3 is TGTGCCAGCAGGTTGACAGTGAACACTGAAGCTTTCTTT.

In this sample, this clone turned up a few times. The J gene is TRBJ1-1, the V gene TRBV6-1; D unresolved. CDR1 is MNHNS and CDR2 is SASEGT in the germline V gene. V was cut by 7 bases and J by 3 bases, with 18 bases left in between. This CDR3 has 15 amino acids. The CDR3 nucleotides are TGTGCCAGCACCCAACTGGTTTCGGTCTACACTGAAGCTTTCTTT. This sequence encodes CASTQLVSVYTEAFF.

The rearrangement joins TRBV5-1 to TRBJ1-2; 7 nucleotides align to TRBD1. CDR1 SGHRS and CDR2 YFSETQ come from the germline V gene. The V and J ends lost 4 bases and 7 bases, in that order; junction bases with no gene match: 7. The CDR3 is 13 residues long. The CDR3 sequence: CASSLDRDCGYTF. The CDR3, as DNA: TGCGCCAGCAGCCTCGACAGGGACTGTGGCTACACCTTC.

The rearrangement uses TRBV5-1 and TRBJ1-5; no firm D call. The CDR3 is 15 residues long. CDR1 SGHRS and CDR2 YFSETQ come from the germline V gene. The V and J ends lost 2 bases and 3 bases respectively, with 12 bases between them. This chain's CDR3 is CASSLSSSINQPQHF. The CDR3 DNA follows: TGCGCCAGCAGCTTATCTAGCAGCATCAATCAGCCCCAGCATTTT.

The rearrangement joins TRBV12-5 to TRBJ1-1, with TRBD1 as a possible D gene (5 bases). V lost 1 base to trimming and J lost 1 base, with 7 bases between them. CDR1 and CDR2 (germline): LGHNT, FRNRAP. The CDR3 runs to 14 residues. CDR3 bases: TGTGCTAGTGGTTTGGATGACAGGAACACTGAAGCTTTCTTT. This encodes CASGLDDRNTEAFF. Complete variable domain (other parts from reference TRBV12-5 and TRBJ1-1): DARVTQTPRHKVTEMGQEVTMRCQPILGHNTVFWYRQTMMQGLELLAYFRNRAPLDDSGMPKDRFSAEMPDATLATLKIQPSEPRDSAVYFCASGLDDRNTEAFFGQGTRLTVV.

The chain links TRBV6-5 to TRBJ1-1; D gene ambiguous. Germline lookup yields CDR1 MNHEY and CDR2 SVGAGI. Trimming removed 6 bases at V and 5 bases at J, with 16 bases between. The CDR3 length is 14 residues. CDR3 region: CASSNFKIGTEAFF. CDR3 coding DNA: TGTGCCAGCAGCAACTTTAAAATCGGGACTGAAGCTTTCTTT.

The chain employs TRBV27 and TRBJ1-1; 8 nucleotides agree with TRBD1. This CDR3 has 13 amino acids. V lost 6 bases and J lost 7; bases outside the gene matches: 7. CDR1 and CDR2 (germline): MNHEY, SMNVEV (reference sequence). The CDR3 spells CASRGTGQGEAFF. Here the CDR3 DNA reads TGTGCCAGCAGAGGAACAGGACAGGGTGAAGCTTTCTTT.

This chain connects TRBV7-8 to TRBJ1-6; D is ambiguous. Germline CDR1 reads SGHVS; CDR2 reads FQNEAQ. This CDR3 contains 16 residues. Trimming took off 1 base at V and 7 bases at J, with 14 bases between the two ends. In nucleotides, the CDR3 is TGTGCCAGCAGCTTAGGGGCGAGCAGACAAAATTCACCCCTCCACTTT. Its translation: CASSLGASRQNSPLHF.

In this sample, this clone turned up once. The chain recombines TRBV5-6 with TRBJ1-3; 8 bases fit TRBD1. Unmatched junction bases numbered 8, after V lost 0 bases and J lost 3 bases. The CDR3 runs 17 residues. The germline gives CDR1 SGHDT, CDR2 YYEEEE. The CDR3 region is CASSLDGTGRSGNTIYF. The CDR3 bases are TGTGCCAGCAGCTTGGACGGGACAGGTAGAAGTGGAAACACCATATATTTT.

This clone was seen a few times. This sequence joins TRBV5-6 and TRBJ2-6, with D perhaps matching TRBD1 (6 bases). This CDR3 has 14 amino acids. V lost 6 bases and J lost 4, with 11 bases in between. Germline CDR1 SGHDT, CDR2 YYEEEE. CDR3 nucleotide sequence: TGTGCCAGCACCCACAGGGCCGGGGCCAACGTCCTGACTTTC. Amino acids: CASTHRAGANVLTF.

The CDR3 coding sequence is TGTGCCAGCAGTGAGGAAGGACAGGGGGTAGGGCCCCAGCATTTT. It specifies CASSEEGQGVGPQHF. The chain recombines TRBV2 with TRBJ1-5, with TRBD1 matching over 10 bases. The CDR3 is made up of 15 amino acids. V was pared by 3 bases and J by 9 bases, with 8 bases of the junction left unmatched. Per germline, CDR1 SNHLY and CDR2 FYNNEI. Variable domain in full (rest from reference TRBV2 and TRBJ1-5): EPEVTQTPSHQVTQMGQEVILRCVPISNHLYFYWYRQILGQKVEFLVSFYNNEISEKSEIFDDQFSVERPDGSNFTLKIRSTKLEDSAMYFCASSEEGQGVGPQHFGDGTRLSIL.

The chain couples TRBV5-1 to TRBJ1-1; the D gene is possibly TRBD1 (6 bases). The CDR3 contains 14 residues. V was cut by 5 bases and J by 1 base, with 12 bases left in between. CDR1 is SGHRS, CDR2 YFSETQ, per germline. The DNA for the CDR3 is TGCGCCAGCAGGGGGGCGGGGGGGAACACTGAAGCTTTCTTT. Translating gives CASRGAGGNTEAFF.

This clone showed up just once. This chain joins TRBV29-1 and TRBJ2-5, with TRBD2 as a possible D gene (5 bases). The V gene's germline CDR1 is SQVTM and CDR2 ANQGSEA. The CDR3 sequence is 14 residues long. V lost 6 bases and J lost 7, with 21 bases in between. Written as DNA, the CDR3 is TGCAGCGTCAATCCGGGGTTCCTAAATCGGACCCAGTACTTC. It codes for CSVNPGFLNRTQYF.

The sample holds a few counts of this clone. This rearrangement joins TRBV5-6 to TRBJ2-1; 7 bases agree with TRBD2. Germline V lookup: CDR1 SGHDT, CDR2 YYEEEE. V lost 1 base, J lost 6 bases, and 4 bases stayed unmatched. The CDR3 consists of 14 residues. The CDR3: CASSLTSATNEQFF. DNA of the CDR3: TGTGCCAGCAGCTTGACTAGCGCTACCAATGAGCAGTTCTTC.

The chain recombines TRBV6-6 with TRBJ1-5, with D possibly matching TRBD1 (6 bases). Germline lookup yields CDR1 MNHNY and CDR2 SVGAGI (reference sequence). This CDR3 is built from 13 residues. Trimming took 5 bases from V and 2 from J, leaving 7 bases between them. This CDR3 reads CASSPGGNQPQHF. CDR3 coding DNA: TGTGCCAGCAGTCCAGGGGGCAATCAGCCCCAGCATTTT.

The chain recombines TRBV27 with TRBJ2-7, with TRBD1 matching 7 bases. The CDR3 runs to 14 residues. CDR1 is MNHEY and CDR2 is SMNVEV in the germline V gene (reference sequence). V gave up 5 bases and J gave up 4 bases; unmatched junction bases: 8. The CDR3 is CASSHWDRDYEQYF. CDR3 DNA: TGTGCCAGCAGTCACTGGGACAGAGATTACGAGCAGTACTTC.

The chain's CDR3 is CASSRQGKGYEQYF. The CDR3 region has the DNA TGTGCCAGCAGTCGACAGGGAAAGGGATACGAGCAGTACTTC. The chain is built from TRBV27 and TRBJ2-7; 7 positions agree with TRBD1. The CDR3 spans 14 residues. After removal of 5 bases from V and 4 bases from J, the junction contained 8 bases not matched to a gene. Looked up from germline, CDR1 is MNHEY and CDR2 is SMNVEV (reference sequence).